This TCR beta chain was obtained from a study of monozygotic twins with inflammatory bowel disease. Reanalyzing the 5' RACE reads, TCRdb keeps one entry per CDR3 protein, without DNA. The sample data list about 450,000 distinct CDR3 sequences. The CDR3 sequence is 14 residues long. Germline CDR1 is SGHKS and CDR2 is YYEKEE (reference sequence). The sequence was collected from a human donor with ulcerative colitis or Crohn's disease, or a healthy co-twin of an affected twin (not recorded which). The rearrangement links TRBV5-5 to TRBJ1-5. Material: blood. The CDR3 sequence: CASSLEVNNQPQHF.